The 14 T cell receptor beta chains listed next were all sequenced from one sample in a study of blood T cell repertoires in COVID-19. TCRdb's copy holds only in-frame clones and misses some; the assay was immunoSEQ multiplex PCR. The sample includes about 200,000 clones, 85% to 90% of them seen just once. The specimen sequenced was PBMCs or T cells enriched from blood (not recorded which). The receptor set was obtained from a man in his thirties or forties who had recovered from COVID-19.

This sequence joins TRBV11-2 and TRBJ2-7; TRBD1 might be the D (6 bases). This CDR3 is built from 13 residues. V was cut by 7 bases and J by 1 base, with 11 bases left in between. The V gene's germline CDR1 is SGHAT and CDR2 FQNNGV. CDR3 in amino acids: CASKDSLSYEQYF. For the CDR3, the DNA is TGTGCCAGCAAGGACAGTTTATCCTACGAGCAGTACTTC.

This sequence joins TRBV5-8 and TRBJ1-5, with D hard to call. The CDR3 extends over 14 amino acids. Per the germline V gene, CDR1 is SGHTS and CDR2 is YDEGEE. The V end lost 0 bases, the J end lost 0 bases, and 4 bases lay between the germline ends. CDR3 loop: CASSLGGSNQPQHF. The CDR3 DNA reads TGTGCCAGCAGCTTGGGCGGTAGCAATCAGCCCCAGCATTTT.

The genes are TRBV5-1 and TRBJ2-5; 9 bases map to TRBD1. Germline CDR1 SGHRS, CDR2 YFSETQ. Trimming cost V 2 bases and J 5 bases; bases outside gene matches: 7. This CDR3 contains 15 residues. The DNA for the CDR3 is TGCGCCAGCAGCTTTGGGACAGGGCATGGGGAGACCCAGTACTTC. This sequence encodes CASSFGTGHGETQYF. The variable domain in full, completed from reference TRBV5-1 and TRBJ2-5, reads KAGVTQTPRYLIKTRGQQVTLSCSPISGHRSVSWYQQTPGQGLQFLFEYFSETQRNKGNFPGRFSGRQFSNSRSEMNVSTLELGDSALYLCASSFGTGHGETQYFGPGTRLLVL.

This clone was seen once. The J gene is TRBJ2-2, the V gene TRBV2; 10 bases align to TRBD2. V was pared by 0 bases and J by 6 bases, with 7 bases of the junction left unmatched. Germline V gives CDR1 SNHLY, CDR2 FYNNEI. This CDR3 region has 17 residues. Here the CDR3 DNA reads TGTGCCAGCAGTGAAGCCCCTAGCGGGAGCTATTCCGGGGAGCTGTTTTTT. Its protein is CASSEAPSGSYSGELFF.

CDR3 in amino acids: CASSPLAGVFWGETQYF. The CDR3 region has the DNA TGTGCCAGCAGCCCCCTAGCGGGAGTTTTCTGGGGAGAGACCCAGTACTTC. This chain uses TRBV9 with TRBJ2-5; TRBD2 agrees at 10 bases. The CDR3 is 17 amino acids. J gave up 4 bases and V 4 bases, and 13 bases lay outside the gene matches. Germline V gene lookup returns CDR1 SGDLS and CDR2 YYNGEE.

The V call is TRBV6-5, the J call TRBJ1-6, with 9 bases fitting TRBD1. There are 15 residues in the CDR3. With V trimmed by 4 bases and J by 10 bases, 8 bases remained unmatched. Germline V lookup: CDR1 MNHEY, CDR2 SVGAGI. The CDR3: CASSSVGTGFSPLHF. The CDR3 DNA reads as TGTGCCAGCAGTTCCGTCGGGACAGGGTTCTCACCCCTCCACTTT.

V usage is TRBV4-1 and J usage is TRBJ1-1; 7 nucleotides agree with TRBD1. J gave up 0 bases and V 4 bases, and 5 bases lay outside the gene matches. CDR3 length: 15 residues. The V gene's germline CDR1 is MGHRA and CDR2 YSYEKL. The chain's CDR3 is CASSPTGSMNTEAFF. CDR3 DNA: TGCGCCAGCAGCCCGACAGGGAGCATGAACACTGAAGCTTTCTTT.

This chain links TRBV4-3 with TRBJ2-1, with 7 bases lining up with TRBD1. Germline CDR1 reads LGHNA; CDR2 reads YSLEER. This CDR3 contains 22 residues. Unmatched junction bases numbered 28, after V lost 1 base and J lost 7 bases. In DNA, the CDR3 is TGCGCCAGCAGCCAAGTCCCGATGAAGCACAGGGGTTCGAAAGGGGTGGAAAATGAGCAGTTCTTC. It encodes CASSQVPMKHRGSKGVENEQFF.

V is TRBV5-1 and J is TRBJ1-1; the match to TRBD1 covers 9 bases. Germline CDR1 SGHRS, CDR2 YFSETQ. The CDR3 runs to 15 residues. V shed 4 bases, J shed 4 bases, and the junction held 8 bases outside the gene matches. This chain's CDR3 is CASSVTGTGTTEAFF. Here the CDR3 DNA reads TGCGCCAGCAGCGTGACCGGGACAGGGACCACTGAAGCTTTCTTT.

The chain uses TRBV19 and TRBJ1-6; D is possibly TRBD1 (6 bases). Germline V gives CDR1 LNHDA, CDR2 SQIVND (reference sequence). This CDR3 is built from 16 residues. The V end was cut by 5 bases, the J end by 10 bases, with 21 bases between. The CDR3 DNA sequence: TGTGCCAGTAGTGCCGACACCCAGGGGCTAGGATCACCCCTCCACTTT. Translated: CASSADTQGLGSPLHF.

The chain joins TRBV7-2 to TRBJ1-2, with 8 bases fitting TRBD1. The CDR3 contains 14 residues. Trimming removed 5 bases from V and 4 bases from J; junction bases left unmatched: 6. From germline, CDR1 is SGHTA and CDR2 FQGNSA. This chain's CDR3 is CASSPSGQGYGYTF. CDR3 coding DNA: TGTGCCAGCAGCCCGTCCGGACAGGGCTATGGCTACACCTTC.

This clone was seen a few times. The chain has TRBV4-3 and TRBJ1-1; D uncertain. The V gene's germline CDR1 is LGHNA and CDR2 YSLEER. This CDR3 has 18 amino acids. The germline V and J ends were trimmed by 1 base and 5 bases, with 23 bases remaining between them. The CDR3 reads CASSQGVAGGGVRTEAFF. As DNA, the CDR3 is TGCGCCAGCAGCCAAGGGGTCGCAGGAGGCGGGGTAAGGACTGAAGCTTTCTTT.

The chain has TRBV24-1 and TRBJ2-5, with D tentatively TRBD1 (6 bases). The germline gives CDR1 KGHDR, CDR2 SFDVKD. The length of the CDR3 is 15 residues. V shed 7 bases and J shed 4 bases, with 18 bases lying between them. The chain's CDR3 is CATSDRDTGGETQYF. The CDR3 nucleotides read TGTGCCACCAGCGATCGGGACACAGGAGGAGAGACCCAGTACTTC.

The chain carries TRBV5-1 and TRBJ2-5; a possible D gene is TRBD1 (8 bases). The ends were cut back, 4 bases at V and 4 bases at J, with 17 bases in the middle. The CDR3 spans 15 residues. Germline-derived CDR1 and CDR2 are SGHRS and YFSETQ. As DNA, the CDR3 is TGCGCCAGCAGCACCCAGACAGGGGAGGGAGAGACCCAGTACTTC. This codes for CASSTQTGEGETQYF.